These 26 T cell receptor beta chains were all obtained from the same sample, sequenced in a study of neurological immune-mediated disorders. TCRdb independently ran MiXCR on the 5' RACE reads; one entry per CDR3 protein. The repertoire has tens of thousands of distinct CDR3 sequences, roughly a tenth of them found once; the top ten carry around a tenth. Time point of the sample: longitudinal time-point 1 (baseline). The sample consisted of PBMCs. Receptors were obtained from a man under 40 in good health.

This clonotype was counted at least ten times. This chain uses TRBV25-1 with TRBJ2-3; D gene uncertain. Germline V gene sequence: CDR1 MGHDK, CDR2 SYGVNS. The CDR3 is 16 amino acids. Trimming took off 2 bases at V and 2 bases at J, with 14 bases between the two ends. CDR3 bases: TGTGCCAGCAGTGAAAGAGACGGCACCATCACAGATACGCAGTATTTT. It translates to CASSERDGTITDTQYF.

This clonotype was seen ten or more times. The chain has TRBV12-3 or TRBV12-4 and TRBJ1-5; D is perhaps TRBD1 (5 bases). The CDR3 has 15 residues. V lost 6 bases and J lost 0, with 12 bases in between. CDR3 DNA sequence: TGTGCCAGCAGGAGCGGGACCCTTAGCAATCAGCCCCAGCATTTT. Translating it yields CASRSGTLSNQPQHF.

This clonotype appeared many times. V is TRBV27 and J is TRBJ2-3, with 9 bases lining up with TRBD1. The CDR3 extends over 15 amino acids. V trimming: 3 bases; J trimming: 6 bases; junction bases outside the gene matches: 7. CDR1 is MNHEY, CDR2 SMNVEV, per germline (reference sequence). CDR3 in amino acids: CASSFVTGGVDTQYF. CDR3 nucleotides: TGTGCCAGCAGTTTCGTAACAGGGGGCGTCGATACGCAGTATTTT.

This clonotype occurred many times. The gene calls are TRBV27 and TRBJ2-7; 8 bases line up with TRBD1. CDR1 and CDR2 (germline): MNHEY, SMNVEV (reference sequence). The CDR3 is 15 residues long. Losses at the gene ends were 7 bases for V and 3 bases for J; bases not matched to a gene: 11. For the CDR3, the DNA is TGTGCCAGCACCGGGTGGACAGGGCCGTTCTACGAGCAGTACTTC. This codes for CASTGWTGPFYEQYF.

In its sample, this clonotype was seen many times. J is TRBJ1-6 and V is TRBV15; D possibly corresponds to TRBD1 (5 bases). Germline V gives CDR1 LNHNV, CDR2 YYDKDF (reference sequence). The V end was cut by 0 bases, the J end by 2 bases, with 20 bases between. This CDR3 comprises 20 residues. The CDR3 DNA sequence: TGTGCCACCAGCAGAGATCGTCAAAGGGGCGGAACCGCCTATAATTCACCCCTCCACTTT. This gives the protein CATSRDRQRGGTAYNSPLHF. Based on the CDR3 plus reference TRBV15 and TRBJ1-6, the full variable domain is DAMVIQNPRYQVTQFGKPVTLSCSQTLNHNVMYWYQQKSSQAPKLLFHYYDKDFNNEADTPDNFQSRRPNTSFCFLDIRSPGLGDTAMYLCATSRDRQRGGTAYNSPLHFGNGTRLTVT.

The sample holds one count of this clonotype. This may arise from a read error, as a much more abundant clone is one base away. The chain joins TRBV5-5 to TRBJ1-2; 7 bases are shared with TRBD1. This CDR3 comprises 13 residues. V lost 4 bases and J lost 4; bases outside the gene matches: 4. Germline values: CDR1 SGHKS, CDR2 YYEKEE (reference sequence). CDR3 residues: CASSEDRSYGYTF. The DNA for the CDR3 is TGTGCCAGCAGCGAGGACAGGAGCTATGGCTACACCTTC.

This clonotype was observed many times. V gene TRBV19 combines with J gene TRBJ1-5; TRBD1 might be the D (5 bases). The CDR3 covers 15 residues. The V gene lost 6 bases and the J gene lost 6 bases, with 18 bases spanning the gap. Germline CDR1 is LNHDA and CDR2 is SQIVND (reference sequence). CDR3 coding DNA: TGTGCCAGTAGCACAACCCAGACAGCGGCTCAGCCCCAGCATTTT. It specifies CASSTTQTAAQPQHF.

This clonotype was seen ten or more times. The rearrangement joins TRBV12-5 to TRBJ2-3; weak D call: TRBD2 (6 bases). V was trimmed by 7 bases and J by 1 base, leaving 12 bases between them. The germline V gene encodes CDR1 LGHNT and CDR2 FRNRAP. The CDR3 loop spans 14 amino acids. This CDR3 reads CASALASGTDTQYF. The DNA of the CDR3 is TGTGCTAGTGCCCTCGCTAGCGGCACAGATACGCAGTATTTT.

This clonotype was detected many times. The rearrangement joins TRBV27 to TRBJ1-1; TRBD1 matches 9 bases. The germline V gene encodes CDR1 MNHEY and CDR2 SMNVEV (reference sequence). This CDR3 spans 15 amino acids. V shed 6 bases and J 2 bases; nucleotides not matched to a gene: 7. In DNA form, the CDR3 reads TGTGCCAGCAGCGTACAGGGGGCCCTAAACACTGAAGCTTTCTTT. Translated: CASSVQGALNTEAFF.

This rearrangement joins TRBV5-1 to TRBJ2-1; a weak D match, TRBD1 (6 bases). Germline V lookup: CDR1 SGHRS, CDR2 YFSETQ. The CDR3 consists of 14 residues. Trimming removed 4 bases at V and 5 bases at J, with 13 bases between. The CDR3 loop is CASSGGQRHNEQFF. The CDR3 DNA reads as TGCGCCAGCAGCGGTGGACAGAGGCACAATGAGCAGTTCTTC.

Many counts were recorded for this clonotype. This chain connects TRBV4-1 to TRBJ1-5; no clear D. This CDR3 contains 16 residues. V was shortened by 1 base and J by 0 bases, with 10 bases between the two germline ends. Germline assignment: CDR1 MGHRA and CDR2 YSYEKL. CDR3 amino acids: CASSQGPEYSNQPQHF. CDR3 in DNA: TGCGCCAGCAGCCAAGGTCCGGAGTATAGCAATCAGCCCCAGCATTTT.

This clonotype came up a few times. The rearrangement joins TRBV20-1 to TRBJ2-5; TRBD1 aligns across 10 bases. The CDR3 covers 14 residues. Germline CDR1 is DFQATT and CDR2 is SNEGSKA (reference sequence). The V segment lost 5 bases and the J segment 5 bases; nucleotides outside the gene matches: 8. The CDR3 loop reads CSAVQTGGMETQYF. The CDR3 DNA reads TGCAGTGCTGTCCAGACAGGGGGCATGGAGACCCAGTACTTC.

This clonotype has only a few counts. The chain uses TRBV5-1 and TRBJ2-1; 8 bases match TRBD1. Losses at the gene ends were 4 bases for V and 8 bases for J; bases not matched to a gene: 20. This CDR3 is 18 amino acids long. Germline V gene lookup returns CDR1 SGHRS and CDR2 YFSETQ. In DNA form, the CDR3 reads TGCGCCAGCAGCGCAGGAGGCCGAAACAGGGGGATAGGCGATGAGCAGTTCTTC. It is translated as CASSAGGRNRGIGDEQFF.

Many counts were recorded for this clonotype. The chain couples TRBV7-2 to TRBJ2-3; 10 bases line up with TRBD2. Trimming at V came to 6 bases and at J to 1 base, leaving 16 bases not matched to a gene. Germline lookup yields CDR1 SGHTA and CDR2 FQGNSA. CDR3 length equals 19 residues. CDR3: CASSSTRTSGNPGTDTQYF. In nucleotides, the CDR3 is TGTGCCAGCAGTTCAACCCGGACTAGCGGTAACCCTGGCACAGATACGCAGTATTTT.

This clonotype was recorded at least ten times. The chain couples TRBV27 to TRBJ1-5, with no clear D. V dropped 3 bases and J dropped 4 bases, with 7 bases sitting between them. The CDR3 runs to 13 residues. Germline lookup yields CDR1 MNHEY and CDR2 SMNVEV (reference sequence). CDR3 nucleotide sequence: TGTGCCAGCAGTTTTAGGGAAAATCAGCCCCAGCATTTT. Encoded protein: CASSFRENQPQHF.

This clonotype was found many times. The V and J genes are TRBV5-1 and TRBJ2-4; D ambiguous. With 0 bases removed from V and 8 bases from J, the gap between germline ends came to 12 bases. This CDR3 contains 14 residues. Germline V lookup: CDR1 SGHRS, CDR2 YFSETQ. The CDR3 DNA reads as TGCGCCAGCAGCTTGGGGTCAGGCGTGGACATTCAGTACTTC. It translates to CASSLGSGVDIQYF.

This clonotype was detected ten times or more. The CDR3 region has the DNA TGTGCCAGCTCACCACAGACACGAGGGCATCTAGCCAAAAACATTCAGTACTTC. It encodes CASSPQTRGHLAKNIQYF. The chain couples TRBV18 to TRBJ2-4, with D possibly TRBD2 on 5 matching bases. The germline gives CDR1 KGHSH, CDR2 LQKENI. This CDR3 comprises 18 residues. Trimming took off 1 base at V and 0 bases at J, with 16 bases between the two ends.

This clonotype was counted many times. The V call is TRBV6-5, the J call TRBJ2-7; TRBD1 might be the D (6 bases). Looked up from germline, CDR1 is MNHEY and CDR2 is SVGAGI. With 5 bases removed from V and 3 bases from J, the gap between germline ends came to 23 bases. This CDR3 region has 17 residues. CDR3 nucleotides: TGTGCCAGCAGTCCTTGGGTCCCGGGACAAGGAGACTACGAGCAGTACTTC. It specifies CASSPWVPGQGDYEQYF.

There are many counts of this clonotype. V and J are TRBV27 and TRBJ2-1; 7 nucleotides align to TRBD1. This CDR3 spans 15 amino acids. The germline gives CDR1 MNHEY, CDR2 SMNVEV (reference sequence). Losses at the gene ends were 6 bases for V and 4 bases for J; bases not matched to a gene: 9. The CDR3 region is CASSEVNRGYNEQFF. The CDR3 DNA sequence: TGTGCCAGCAGCGAAGTGAACAGGGGTTACAATGAGCAGTTCTTC.

V is TRBV6-5 and J is TRBJ2-7; D not resolved. Germline V lookup: CDR1 MNHEY, CDR2 SVGAGI. Trimming stripped 8 bases from V and 0 bases from J, with 8 bases between. This CDR3 is 12 amino acids long. The CDR3 sequence: CASRARSYEQYF. The CDR3 DNA reads TGTGCCAGCCGAGCTCGCTCCTACGAGCAGTACTTC.

Ten or more counts support this clonotype. The rearrangement uses TRBV20-1 and TRBJ2-3; the match to TRBD2 covers 7 bases. The CDR3 spans 14 residues. Germline loops: CDR1 DFQATT, CDR2 SNEGSKA (reference sequence). With V trimmed by 4 bases and J by 0 bases, 4 bases remained unmatched. The CDR3 sequence is CSAKTGGSTDTQYF. The DNA of the CDR3 is TGCAGTGCTAAGACGGGAGGAAGCACAGATACGCAGTATTTT.

The chain employs TRBV29-1 and TRBJ2-1; 7 bases line up with TRBD2. This CDR3 has 11 amino acids. The junction had 6 bases not matched to a gene; V was cut back by 7 bases and J by 9 bases. Germline assignment: CDR1 SQVTM and CDR2 ANQGSEA. The CDR3: CSAQTGGEQFF. CDR3 sequence (DNA): TGCAGCGCCCAAACGGGGGGTGAGCAGTTCTTC.

The rearrangement joins TRBV29-1 to TRBJ2-3, with 7 nucleotides matching TRBD1. Per the germline V gene, CDR1 is SQVTM and CDR2 is ANQGSEA. The CDR3 sequence is 14 residues long. The ends lost 7 bases at V and 0 bases at J; junction bases unmatched: 7. The CDR3 nucleotides read TGCAGCGCTCAGACAGGGTCCAGCACAGATACGCAGTATTTT. This codes for CSAQTGSSTDTQYF.

This clonotype was seen at least ten times. The rearrangement joins TRBV5-1 to TRBJ2-7; TRBD1 aligns across 8 bases. From germline, CDR1 is SGHRS and CDR2 YFSETQ. V shed 4 bases and J 5 bases; nucleotides not matched to a gene: 2. The CDR3 extends over 12 amino acids. The CDR3 here is CASSTDRDEQYF. CDR3 bases: TGCGCCAGCAGCACGGACAGGGACGAGCAGTACTTC.

This clonotype was picked up many times. The genes are TRBV20-1 and TRBJ2-3; 7 bases match TRBD2. Trimming removed 5 bases from V and 2 bases from J; junction bases left unmatched: 16. Per the germline V gene, CDR1 is DFQATT and CDR2 is SNEGSKA (reference sequence). The CDR3 is made up of 17 amino acids. Here the CDR3 DNA reads TGCAGTGCTTTCCGCAGGGAGCGGGGACTATACACAGATACGCAGTATTTT. Encoded protein: CSAFRRERGLYTDTQYF.

This clonotype was recorded at least ten times. The CDR3 sequence: CSVTSGAQHGELFF. CDR3 nucleotide sequence: TGCAGCGTTACTTCGGGGGCTCAGCACGGGGAGCTGTTTTTT. V gene TRBV29-1 combines with J gene TRBJ2-2; D tentatively reads TRBD1 or TRBD2 (6 bases each). This CDR3 spans 14 amino acids. V was trimmed by 5 bases and J by 7 bases, leaving 17 bases between them. Germline V CDR1 and CDR2: SQVTM, ANQGSEA.